The 7 T cell receptor beta chains reported below all come from one sample, sequenced in a study of monozygotic twins with inflammatory bowel disease (dated by TCRdb to between 2017 and 2020). Library preparation employed 5' RACE. Sequenced using an Illumina HiSeq 2500. The reads went through TCRdb reprocessing, and each CDR3 protein sequence gets one entry with no DNA. This sample's table lists around 210,000 distinct CDR3 sequences. Of the sample, roughly 8% is held by the ten largest clones. The material sequenced was blood. These receptor sequences come from a human donor with ulcerative colitis or Crohn's disease, or a healthy co-twin of an affected twin (not recorded which).

V usage is TRBV20-1 and J usage is TRBJ2-7; without DNA, the TCRdb call of TRBD1 cannot be checked. The CDR3 is 16 amino acids. Germline V CDR1 and CDR2: DFQATT, SNEGSKA (reference sequence). The chain's CDR3 is CSARVMGQAKSYEQYF.

This chain joins TRBV7-9 and TRBJ1-2; TCRdb's D call of TRBD1 is untestable without DNA. This CDR3 comprises 13 residues. Germline loops: CDR1 SEHNR, CDR2 FQNEAQ (reference sequence). This CDR3 reads CASTTQQGYGYTF.

This CDR3 is CASSPSRTGELFF. The rearrangement links TRBV7-2 to TRBJ2-2. CDR1 is SGHTA, CDR2 FQGNSA, per germline. CDR3 length: 13 amino acids.

The chain uses TRBV5-1 and TRBJ1-3. The CDR3 totals 14 residues. The germline gives CDR1 SGHRS, CDR2 YFSETQ. The CDR3 reads CASSLSTGPSTIYF.

The J gene is TRBJ2-2, the V gene TRBV7-2; as DNA is missing, the TRBD2 call by TCRdb cannot be tested. This CDR3 has 15 amino acids. Germline V lookup: CDR1 SGHTA, CDR2 FQGNSA. CDR3 sequence reads: CASSLTSGSPGELFF.

CDR3 sequence: CASTYLDVHTEAFF. J is TRBJ1-1 and V is TRBV6-1. From germline, CDR1 is MNHNS and CDR2 SASEGT. The CDR3 spans 14 residues.

The chain joins TRBV7-2 to TRBJ2-3; the D call of TRBD1 rests on TCRdb alone, since no DNA is present to check it. The CDR3 is 18 residues long. In germline, CDR1 is SGHTA, CDR2 FQGNSA. Here the CDR3 reads CASSLAPPIGGRTDTQYF. The complete variable domain, with remaining parts taken from reference TRBV7-2 and TRBJ2-3, reads GAGVSQSPSNKVTEKGKDVELRCDPISGHTALYWYRQSLGQGLEFLIYFQGNSAPDKSGLPSDRFSAERTGGSVSTLTIQRTQQEDSAVYLCASSLAPPIGGRTDTQYFGPGTRLTVL.